This T cell receptor beta chain was captured in a study of cytomegalovirus exposure and HLA in healthy donors. Study information: Within the Caucasian-associated ancestry cluster were around four fifths of the approximately 400 genotyped donors.

CDR3 size: 14 residues. Germline CDR1 SGHVS, CDR2 FQNEAQ. Between the trimmed V and J ends, which lost 6 bases and 3 bases, there was a span of 14 bases. In the PCR, 60 Vbeta and 13 Jbeta primers were used. The table came from immunoSEQ multiplex PCR; TCRdb's copy has only in-frame clones and leaves some out. The sample lists 75,000 to 100,000 clones; 65% to 80% were seen once. Donors likely had unrecorded immune exposures despite being nominally healthy when sampled. This receptor was taken from a female donor in good health and CMV-seropositive. The chain couples TRBV7-8 to TRBJ1-2; D might be TRBD1 (5 bases). Material for sequencing was PBMCs. DNA of the CDR3: TGTGCCAGCAGACCTGGGAGGGGCGACTATGGCTACACCTTC. Protein product: CASRPGRGDYGYTF.